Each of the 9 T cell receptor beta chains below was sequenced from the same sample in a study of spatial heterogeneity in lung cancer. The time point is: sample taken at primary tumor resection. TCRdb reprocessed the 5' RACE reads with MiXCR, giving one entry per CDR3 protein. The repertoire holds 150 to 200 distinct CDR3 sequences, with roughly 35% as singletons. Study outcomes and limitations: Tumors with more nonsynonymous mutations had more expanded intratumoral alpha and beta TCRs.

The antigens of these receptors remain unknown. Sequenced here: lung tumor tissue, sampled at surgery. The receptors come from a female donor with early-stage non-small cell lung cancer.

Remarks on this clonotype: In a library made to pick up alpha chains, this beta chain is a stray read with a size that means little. The CDR3 spells CASRPTGTDTQYF. The CDR3 DNA reads as TGCGCCAGCAGGCCCACGGGCACAGATACGCAGTATTTT. The chain combines TRBV5-1 with TRBJ2-3, with D uncertain. Trimming left V 5 bases short and J 1 base short, with 8 bases between. Germline V gene data show CDR1 as SGHRS and CDR2 as YFSETQ. The CDR3 is 13 amino acids.

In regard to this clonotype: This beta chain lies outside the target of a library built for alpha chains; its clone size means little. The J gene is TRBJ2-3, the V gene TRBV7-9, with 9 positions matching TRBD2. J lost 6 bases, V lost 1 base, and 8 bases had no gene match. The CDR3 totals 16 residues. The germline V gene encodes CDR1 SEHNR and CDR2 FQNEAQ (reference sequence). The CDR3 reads CASSLGGGRAADTQYF. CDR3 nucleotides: TGTGCCAGCAGCTTAGGAGGCGGGAGGGCCGCGGATACGCAGTATTTT.

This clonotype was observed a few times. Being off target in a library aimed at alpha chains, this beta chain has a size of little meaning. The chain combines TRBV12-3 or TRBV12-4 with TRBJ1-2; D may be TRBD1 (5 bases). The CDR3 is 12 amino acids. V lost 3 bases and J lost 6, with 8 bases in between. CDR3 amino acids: CASSLGPNGYTF. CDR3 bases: TGTGCCAGCAGTTTGGGACCTAATGGCTACACCTTC.

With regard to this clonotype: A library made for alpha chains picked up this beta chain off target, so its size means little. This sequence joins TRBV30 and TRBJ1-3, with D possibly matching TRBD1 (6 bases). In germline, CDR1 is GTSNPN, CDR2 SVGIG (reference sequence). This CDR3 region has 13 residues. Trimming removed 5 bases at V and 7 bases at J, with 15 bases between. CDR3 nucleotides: TGTGCCTGGGCACGACAGGCAGTCAACACCATATATTTT. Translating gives CAWARQAVNTIYF.

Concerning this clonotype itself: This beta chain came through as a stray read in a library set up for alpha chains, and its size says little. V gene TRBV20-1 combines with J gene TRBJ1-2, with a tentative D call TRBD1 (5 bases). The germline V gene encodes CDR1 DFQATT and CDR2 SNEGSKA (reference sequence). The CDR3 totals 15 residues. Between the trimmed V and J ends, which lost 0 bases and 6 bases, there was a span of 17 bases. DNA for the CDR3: TGCAGTGCTAGAGATCCTCCGCGGGGACGGCATGGCTACACCTTC. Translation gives CSARDPPRGRHGYTF.

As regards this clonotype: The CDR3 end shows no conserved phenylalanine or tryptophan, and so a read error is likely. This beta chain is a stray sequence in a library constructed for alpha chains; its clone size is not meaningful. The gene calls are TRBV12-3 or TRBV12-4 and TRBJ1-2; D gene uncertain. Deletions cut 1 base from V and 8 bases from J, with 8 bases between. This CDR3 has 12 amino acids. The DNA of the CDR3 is TGTGCCAGCAGTTTAGGAGTTGGGGGCTACACCTGC. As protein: CASSLGVGGYTC.

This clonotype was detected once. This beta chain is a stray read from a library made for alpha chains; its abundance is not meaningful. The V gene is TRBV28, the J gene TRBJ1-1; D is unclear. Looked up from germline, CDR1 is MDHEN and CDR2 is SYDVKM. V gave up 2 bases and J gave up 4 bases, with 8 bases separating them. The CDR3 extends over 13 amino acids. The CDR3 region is CASSLRDRTEAFF. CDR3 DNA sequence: TGTGCCAGCAGTTTACGGGATCGCACTGAAGCTTTCTTT.

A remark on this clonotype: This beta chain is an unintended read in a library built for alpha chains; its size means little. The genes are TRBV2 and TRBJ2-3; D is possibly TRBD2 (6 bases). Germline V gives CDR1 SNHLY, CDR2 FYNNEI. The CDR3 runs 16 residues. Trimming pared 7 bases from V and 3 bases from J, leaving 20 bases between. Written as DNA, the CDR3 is TGTGCCAGCAACCTTTCCTTGGAGGGAGGAACAGATACGCAGTATTTT. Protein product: CASNLSLEGGTDTQYF.

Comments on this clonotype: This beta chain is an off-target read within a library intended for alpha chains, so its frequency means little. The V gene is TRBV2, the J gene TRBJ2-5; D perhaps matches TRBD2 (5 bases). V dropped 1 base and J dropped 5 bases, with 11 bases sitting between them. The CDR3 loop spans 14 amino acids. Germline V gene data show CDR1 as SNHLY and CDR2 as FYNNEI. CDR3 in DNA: TGTGCCAGCAGTGAAGGCCCGGGGTCGGAGACCCAGTACTTC. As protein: CASSEGPGSETQYF.